The sequence of this TCR beta chain was determined in a study of cytomegalovirus exposure and HLA in healthy donors. General observations from the study: CMV antigen specificity was confirmed in vitro for three CMV-associated chains. Across donors, most TCRs were seen rarely, yet some public ones were widespread. Cytomegalovirus status, reportedly, was diagnosed with high specificity and sensitivity by the classifier. Among TCR beta chains, those listed as cytomegalovirus-associated numbered more than 150.

The assay was immunoSEQ multiplex PCR, and TCRdb's table has in-frame clones only and misses some. The table shows 180,000 or so clones, with approximately 86% occurring only once. The V end lost 0 bases, the J end lost 2 bases, and 11 bases lay between the germline ends. Germline assignment: CDR1 MNHNS and CDR2 SASEGT. The CDR3 is 16 amino acids. In regard to this clone: The antigen remains unidentified.

The sample was PBMCs. This chain connects TRBV6-1 to TRBJ1-5; perhaps TRBD1 as D (6 bases). The sequence came from a man aged 25 to 45 in good health and CMV-seropositive. This CDR3 reads CASSEAGGGGNQPQHF. CDR3 nucleotides: TGTGCCAGCAGTGAAGCGGGGGGGGGCGGCAATCAGCCCCAGCATTTT.